The rows below give T cell receptor beta chains drawn from one sample of a study of CD8+ T cells in alopecia areata. Using immunoSEQ multiplex PCR, the repertoire was profiled, and TCRdb retains in-frame clones only, with some absent. The sample contains some 130,000 clones, about 60% of which appear only once. This specimen was CD4+ T cells sorted from blood, taken at week 0. The receptors shown here come from a human donor with alopecia areata. Both conserved end residues are part of each CDR3. D genes are given only for firm matches. For some rows the clone size is stated as once, few or many, or as a class when expanded; others skip it.

TRBJ1-2 NA NA TRBV29-1 TGCAGCGTTGGCGGCAGCTACTATGGCTACACCTTC CSVGGSYYGYTF
TRBJ1-5 NA NA TRBV27 TGTGCCAGGTCGTGGGCAGGGCAGCGTCAGCCCCAGCATTTT CARSWAGQRQPQHF
TRBJ2-3 TRBD2 NA TRBV7-2 TGTGCCAGCAGCCCCCAGGGACTAGCGGGGGCCGATACGCAGTATTTT CASSPQGLAGADTQYF
TRBJ2-1 TRBD2 few TRBV7-2 TGTGCCAGCAGCTTAGCCGGGACTAGCTCCTACAATGAGCAGTTCTTC CASSLAGTSSYNEQFF
TRBJ1-2 NA few TRBV25-1 TGTGCCAGCAGTGATTCATCCTATGGCTACACCTTC CASSDSSYGYTF
TRBJ1-5 NA once TRBV18 TGTGCCAGCTCACCGGAGTCTTCTAGCAATCAGCCCCAGCATTTT CASSPESSSNQPQHF
TRBJ1-4 NA NA TRBV4-3 TGCGCCAGCAGCCCCCGTGGTGAAAGAAATGAAAAACTGTTTTTT CASSPRGERNEKLFF
TRBJ2-3 NA once TRBV7-9 TGTGCCAGCAGCTGGAATACGCAGTATTTT CASSWNTQYF
TRBJ1-3 TRBD1 NA TRBV30 TGTGCCTGGAGTGGACAGGGAGGAAACACCATATATTTT CAWSGQGGNTIYF
TRBJ2-1 TRBD1 many TRBV5-1 TGCGCCAGCAGCCAGGGACAGGGCCAAACGAATGAGCAGTTCTTC CASSQGQGQTNEQFF
TRBJ2-3 TRBD1 medium-sized TRBV29-1 TGCAGCGTTAGGACAGGGGCAGATACGCAGTATTTT CSVRTGADTQYF
TRBJ2-1 NA NA TRBV9 TGTGCCAGCAGCGTAGATGGGGCATCCTACAATGAGCAGTTCTTC CASSVDGASYNEQFF
TRBJ2-2 NA NA TRBV4-3 TGCGCCAGCAGCCCTGTTAGGGACGGGGAGCTGTTTTTT CASSPVRDGELFF
TRBJ2-6 NA NA TRBV19 TGTGCCAGTAGTAGCCGATCCGCTGGGGCCAACGTCCTGACTTTC CASSSRSAGANVLTF
TRBJ1-1 NA NA TRBV20-1 TGCAGTGCTAGGAGAGCTGAAGCTTTCTTT CSARRAEAFF
TRBJ1-5 NA NA TRBV30 TGTGCCTGGGAGTCAGGGAACAATCAGCCCCAGCATTTT CAWESGNNQPQHF
TRBJ2-3 NA NA TRBV2 TGTGCCAGCAGTTCCACAGATACGCAGTATTTT CASSSTDTQYF
TRBJ2-3 NA NA TRBV5-1 TGCGCCAGTCGGACAGCTTCCACAGATACGCAGTATTTT CASRTASTDTQYF
TRBJ2-3 NA NA TRBV11-3 TGTGCCAGCACTCCGGGAGACACAGATACGCAGTATTTT CASTPGDTDTQYF
TRBJ2-1 TRBD1 NA TRBV5-1 TGCGCCAGCGGGACAGGGATCAATGAGCAGTTCTTC CASGTGINEQFF
TRBJ2-1 NA few TRBV18 TGTGCCAGCTCCCTCCCCATGTCCCACAATGAGCAGTTCTTC CASSLPMSHNEQFF
TRBJ2-7 TRBD2 NA TRBV7-2 TGTGCCAGCAGCCTTAGCGGGGCTTCCTACGAGCAGTACTTC CASSLSGASYEQYF
TRBJ1-5 NA few TRBV19 TGTGCCAGTAGTATAGTGGGAAATAGCAATCAGCCCCAGCATTTT CASSIVGNSNQPQHF
TRBJ1-2 TRBD1 few TRBV30 TGTGCCTGGAACGTCTGGACAGGGAGAGGGTACTATGGCTACACCTTC CAWNVWTGRGYYGYTF
TRBJ2-6 NA NA TRBV18 TGTGCCAGCTCACCTCAGGGCGCCGGGGCCAACGTCCTGACTTTC CASSPQGAGANVLTF
TRBJ2-3 NA NA TRBV7-3 TGTGCCAGCAGTGGACCAAACACAGATACGCAGTATTTT CASSGPNTDTQYF
TRBJ2-5 NA NA TRBV9 TGTGCCAGCAGCGTAGGGATCGGAGGATGGGAGACCCAGTACTTC CASSVGIGGWETQYF
TRBJ2-5 TRBD1 few TRBV6-5 TGTGCCAGCAGTCACCGGGACAGAAGGGAGACCCAGTACTTC CASSHRDRRETQYF
TRBJ1-5 NA NA TRBV25-1 TGTGCCAGCAGTGAAAGTCGGGGGGCTCAGCCCCAGCATTTT CASSESRGAQPQHF